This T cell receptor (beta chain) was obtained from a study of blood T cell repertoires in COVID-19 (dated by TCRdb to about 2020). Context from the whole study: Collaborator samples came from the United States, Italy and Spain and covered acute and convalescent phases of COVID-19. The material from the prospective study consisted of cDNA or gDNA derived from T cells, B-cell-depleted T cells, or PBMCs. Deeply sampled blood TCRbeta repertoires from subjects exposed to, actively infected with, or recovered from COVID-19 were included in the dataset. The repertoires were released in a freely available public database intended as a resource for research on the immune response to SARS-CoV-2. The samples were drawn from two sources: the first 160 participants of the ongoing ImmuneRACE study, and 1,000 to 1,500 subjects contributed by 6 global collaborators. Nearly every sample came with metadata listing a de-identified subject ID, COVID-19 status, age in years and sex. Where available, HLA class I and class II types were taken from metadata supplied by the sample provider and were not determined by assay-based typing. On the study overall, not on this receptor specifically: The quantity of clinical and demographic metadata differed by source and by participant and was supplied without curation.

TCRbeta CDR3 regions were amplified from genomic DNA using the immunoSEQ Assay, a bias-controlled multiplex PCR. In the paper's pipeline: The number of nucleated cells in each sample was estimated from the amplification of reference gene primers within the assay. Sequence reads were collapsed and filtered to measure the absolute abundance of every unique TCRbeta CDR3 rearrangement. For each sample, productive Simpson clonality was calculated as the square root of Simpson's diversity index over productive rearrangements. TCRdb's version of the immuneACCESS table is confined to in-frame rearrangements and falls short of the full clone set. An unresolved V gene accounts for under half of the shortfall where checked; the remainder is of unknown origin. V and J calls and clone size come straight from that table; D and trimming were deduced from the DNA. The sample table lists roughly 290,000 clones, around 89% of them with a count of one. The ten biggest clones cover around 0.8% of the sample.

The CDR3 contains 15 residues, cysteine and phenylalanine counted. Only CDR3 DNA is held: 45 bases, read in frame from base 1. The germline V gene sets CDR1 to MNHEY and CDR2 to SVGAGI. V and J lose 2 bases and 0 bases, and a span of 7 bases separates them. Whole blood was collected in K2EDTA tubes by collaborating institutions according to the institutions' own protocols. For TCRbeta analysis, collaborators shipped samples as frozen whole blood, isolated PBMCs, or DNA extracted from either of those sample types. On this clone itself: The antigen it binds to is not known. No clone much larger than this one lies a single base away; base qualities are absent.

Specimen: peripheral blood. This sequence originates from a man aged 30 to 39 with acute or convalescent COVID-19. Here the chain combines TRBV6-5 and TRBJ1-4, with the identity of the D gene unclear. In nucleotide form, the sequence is TGTGCCAGCAGTTACCGCCGGGCAACTAATGAAAAACTGTTTTTT. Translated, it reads CASSYRRATNEKLFF.